This T cell receptor (beta chain) was sequenced during a study of cytomegalovirus exposure and HLA in healthy donors. Study outcomes and limitations: Reports indicate that TCR beta sequences accurately predicted the HLA-A and HLA-B alleles of most subjects. The CMV antigen specificity of a few CMV-associated chains was confirmed through in vitro analysis. TCR sequences were mostly rare, though some public TCRs occurred in many donors. Exclusion as indistinguishable affected some V segments, including TRBV6-2 and TRBV6-3.

A note on this clone: What it binds is not known.

V trimming: 4 bases; J trimming: 0 bases; junction bases outside the gene matches: 13. The CDR3 consists of 18 residues. Looked up from germline, CDR1 is SGHTA and CDR2 is FQGNSA. PCR amplification relied on 60 Vbeta primers (plus 13 Jbeta primers). Sequencing used immunoSEQ multiplex PCR; TCRdb keeps in-frame clones, though not all of them. This table has some 100,000 clones, around 85% appearing once. The sequence derives from a man in his late teens or twenties in good health and CMV-seronegative. The gene calls are TRBV7-2 and TRBJ2-5; TRBD1 aligns across 8 bases. Sequencing was carried out using PBMCs. The CDR3 protein is CASSSSIPGQAYQETQYF. DNA for the CDR3: TGTGCCAGCAGCTCTTCCATTCCGGGACAGGCGTACCAAGAGACCCAGTACTTC.